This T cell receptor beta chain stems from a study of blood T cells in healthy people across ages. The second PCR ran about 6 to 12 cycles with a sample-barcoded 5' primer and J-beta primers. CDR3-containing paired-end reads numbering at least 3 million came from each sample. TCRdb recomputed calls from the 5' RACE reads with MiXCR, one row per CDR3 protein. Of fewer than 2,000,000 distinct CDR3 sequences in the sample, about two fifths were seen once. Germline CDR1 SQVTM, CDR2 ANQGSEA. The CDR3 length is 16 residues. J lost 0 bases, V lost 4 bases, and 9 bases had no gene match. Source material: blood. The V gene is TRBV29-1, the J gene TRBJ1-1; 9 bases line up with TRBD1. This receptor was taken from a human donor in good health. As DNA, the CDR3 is TGCAGCGTTGGCTCCGTTGGGACAGGGATGAACACTGAAGCTTTCTTT. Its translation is CSVGSVGTGMNTEAFF.